The clone carrying this T cell receptor (beta chain) was seen repeatedly, ten times or more. As yet, its antigen is unknown. TCRdb re-derived calls from the 5' RACE reads in MiXCR, one entry per CDR3 protein. The table lists fewer than 250,000 distinct CDR3 sequences, 10% of them singletons, with less than 4% in the top ten. Germline V CDR1 and CDR2: SGHTA, FQGNSA. V was cut by 5 bases and J by 8 bases, with 18 bases left in between. The CDR3 consists of 14 residues. The data originate from a study of T-cell memory formation after mild COVID-19. Notes on the study in general: There was no confirmation that second-wave clones peaking on day 37 were SARS-CoV-2 specific.

The sample taken for sequencing was PBMCs or a T cell subset sorted from them (not recorded which). The sequence came from a man between 18 and 35 years old who had mild COVID-19 (a few samples of this study predate the infection). Cell type and time point are not known. V usage is TRBV7-2 and J usage is TRBJ2-5, with D tentatively TRBD2 (6 bases). As DNA, the CDR3 is TGTGCCAGCAGCCCCAGCGGGCCACTTTCAACCCAGTACTTC. Its translation: CASSPSGPLSTQYF. Full variable domain (missing parts from reference TRBV7-2 and TRBJ2-5): GAGVSQSPSNKVTEKGKDVELRCDPISGHTALYWYRQSLGQGLEFLIYFQGNSAPDKSGLPSDRFSAERTGGSVSTLTIQRTQQEDSAVYLCASSPSGPLSTQYFGPGTRLLVL.